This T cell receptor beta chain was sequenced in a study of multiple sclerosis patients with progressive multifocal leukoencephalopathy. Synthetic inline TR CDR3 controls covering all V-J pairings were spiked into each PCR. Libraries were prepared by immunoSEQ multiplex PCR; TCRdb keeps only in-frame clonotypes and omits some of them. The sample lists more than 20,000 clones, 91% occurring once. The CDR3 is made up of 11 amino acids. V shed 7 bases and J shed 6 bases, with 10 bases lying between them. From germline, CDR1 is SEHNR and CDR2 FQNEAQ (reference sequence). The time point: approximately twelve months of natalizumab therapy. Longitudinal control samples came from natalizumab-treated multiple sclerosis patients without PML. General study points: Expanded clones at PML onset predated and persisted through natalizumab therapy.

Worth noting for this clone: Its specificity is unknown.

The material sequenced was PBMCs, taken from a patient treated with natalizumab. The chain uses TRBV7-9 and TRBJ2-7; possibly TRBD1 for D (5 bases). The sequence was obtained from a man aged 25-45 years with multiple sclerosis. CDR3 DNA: TGTGCCAGCACAGGGTTAGGCGAGCAGTACTTC. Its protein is CASTGLGEQYF. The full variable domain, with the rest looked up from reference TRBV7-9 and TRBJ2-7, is DTGVSQNPRHKITKRGQNVTFRCDPISEHNRLYWYRQTLGQGPEFLTYFQNEAQLEKSRLLSDRFSAERPKGSFSTLEIQRTEQGDSAMYLCASTGLGEQYFGPGTRLTVT.